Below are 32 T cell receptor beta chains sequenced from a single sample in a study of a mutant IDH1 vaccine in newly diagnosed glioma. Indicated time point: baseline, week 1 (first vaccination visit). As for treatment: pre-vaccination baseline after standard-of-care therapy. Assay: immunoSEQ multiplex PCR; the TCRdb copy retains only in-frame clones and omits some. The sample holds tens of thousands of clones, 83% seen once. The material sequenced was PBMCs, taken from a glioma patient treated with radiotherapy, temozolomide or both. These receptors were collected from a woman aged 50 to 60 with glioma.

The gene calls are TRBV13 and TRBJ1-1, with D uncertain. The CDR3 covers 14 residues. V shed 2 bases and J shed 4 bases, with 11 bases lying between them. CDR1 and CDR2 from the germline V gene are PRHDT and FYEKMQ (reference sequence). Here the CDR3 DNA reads TGTGCCAGCAGCTTATCGAGTGAGGGCACTGAAGCTTTCTTT. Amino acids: CASSLSSEGTEAFF. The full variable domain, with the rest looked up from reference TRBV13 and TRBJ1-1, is AAGVIQSPRHLIKEKRETATLKCYPIPRHDTVYWYQQGPGQDPQFLISFYEKMQSDKGSIPDRFSAQQFSDYHSELNMSSLELGDSALYFCASSLSSEGTEAFFGQGTRLTVV.

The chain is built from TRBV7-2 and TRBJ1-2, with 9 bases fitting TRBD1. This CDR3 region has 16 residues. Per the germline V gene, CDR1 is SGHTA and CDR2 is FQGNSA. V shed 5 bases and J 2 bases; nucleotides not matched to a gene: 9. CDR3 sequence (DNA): TGTGCCAGCAGCCCAAGTGGGGACAGGGCGAACTATGGCTACACCTTC. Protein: CASSPSGDRANYGYTF.

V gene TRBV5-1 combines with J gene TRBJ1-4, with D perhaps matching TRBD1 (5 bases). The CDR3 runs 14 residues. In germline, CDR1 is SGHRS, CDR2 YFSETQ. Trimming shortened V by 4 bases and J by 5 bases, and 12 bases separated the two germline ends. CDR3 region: CASSLMTENEKLFF. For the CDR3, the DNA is TGCGCCAGCAGCCTGATGACAGAGAATGAAAAACTGTTTTTT.

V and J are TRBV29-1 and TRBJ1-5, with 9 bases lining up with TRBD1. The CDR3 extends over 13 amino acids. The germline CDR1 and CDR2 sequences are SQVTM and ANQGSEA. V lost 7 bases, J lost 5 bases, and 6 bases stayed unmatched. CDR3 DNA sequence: TGCAGCGCGGGACAGGGACTCGATCAGCCCCAGCATTTT. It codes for CSAGQGLDQPQHF. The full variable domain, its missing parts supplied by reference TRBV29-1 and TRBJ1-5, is SAVISQKPSRDICQRGTSLTIQCQVDSQVTMMFWYRQQPGQSLTLIATANQGSEATYESGFVIDKFPISRPNLTFSTLTVSNMSPEDSSIYLCSAGQGLDQPQHFGDGTRLSIL.

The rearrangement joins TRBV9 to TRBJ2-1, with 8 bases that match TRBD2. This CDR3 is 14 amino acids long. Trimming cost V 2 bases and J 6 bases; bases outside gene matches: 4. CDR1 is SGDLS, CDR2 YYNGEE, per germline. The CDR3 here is CASSVSRGGNEQFF. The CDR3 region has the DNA TGTGCCAGCAGCGTGAGTCGGGGGGGCAATGAGCAGTTCTTC.

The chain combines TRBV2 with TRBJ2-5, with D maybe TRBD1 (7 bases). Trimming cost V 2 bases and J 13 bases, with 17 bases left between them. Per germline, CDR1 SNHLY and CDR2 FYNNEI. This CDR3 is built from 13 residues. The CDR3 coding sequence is TGTGCCAGCAGTGAATCGGCCAGGGGGGTAGGGTACTTC. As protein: CASSESARGVGYF.

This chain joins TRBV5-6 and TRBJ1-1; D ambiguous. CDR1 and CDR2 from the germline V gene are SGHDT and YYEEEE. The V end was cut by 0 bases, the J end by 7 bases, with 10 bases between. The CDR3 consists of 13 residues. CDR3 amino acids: CASSLVSSGEAFF. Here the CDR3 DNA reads TGTGCCAGCAGCTTGGTCTCTTCGGGTGAAGCTTTCTTT.

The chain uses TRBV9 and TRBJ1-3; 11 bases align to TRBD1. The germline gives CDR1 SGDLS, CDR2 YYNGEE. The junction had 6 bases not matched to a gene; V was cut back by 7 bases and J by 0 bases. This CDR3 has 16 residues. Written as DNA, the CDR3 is TGTGCCAGCGGGACAGGGACAGGGGGCTCTGGAAACACCATATATTTT. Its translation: CASGTGTGGSGNTIYF.

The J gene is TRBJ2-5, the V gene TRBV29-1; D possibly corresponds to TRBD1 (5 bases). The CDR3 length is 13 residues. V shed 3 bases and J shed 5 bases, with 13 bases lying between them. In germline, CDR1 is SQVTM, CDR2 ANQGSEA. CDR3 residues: CSVDVGAMETQYF. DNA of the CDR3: TGCAGCGTTGACGTTGGGGCGATGGAGACCCAGTACTTC.

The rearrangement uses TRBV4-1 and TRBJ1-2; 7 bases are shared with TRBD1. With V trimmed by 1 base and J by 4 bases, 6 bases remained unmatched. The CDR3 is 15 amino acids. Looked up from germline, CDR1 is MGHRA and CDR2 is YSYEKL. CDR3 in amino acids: CASSQGQGSRYGYTF. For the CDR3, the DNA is TGCGCCAGCAGCCAAGGACAGGGATCTCGCTATGGCTACACCTTC.

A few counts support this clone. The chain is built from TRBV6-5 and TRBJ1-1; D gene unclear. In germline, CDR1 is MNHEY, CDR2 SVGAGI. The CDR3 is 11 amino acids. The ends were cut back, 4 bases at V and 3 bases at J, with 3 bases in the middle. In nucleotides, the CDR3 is TGTGCCAGCAGTTTGGACACTGAAGCTTTCTTT. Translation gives CASSLDTEAFF.

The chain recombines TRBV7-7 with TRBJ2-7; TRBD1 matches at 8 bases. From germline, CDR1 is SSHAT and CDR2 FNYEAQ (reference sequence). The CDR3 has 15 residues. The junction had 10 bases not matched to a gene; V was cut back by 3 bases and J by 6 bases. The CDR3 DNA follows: TGTGCCAGCAGCTTGGGGACAGGCACCGTTTTCGAGCAGTACTTC. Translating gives CASSLGTGTVFEQYF.

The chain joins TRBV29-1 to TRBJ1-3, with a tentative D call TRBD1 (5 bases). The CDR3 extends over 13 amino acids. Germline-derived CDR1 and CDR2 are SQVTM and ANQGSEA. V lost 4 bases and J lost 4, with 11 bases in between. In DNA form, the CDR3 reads TGCAGCGTTGGGGGGAAAAAAGGAAACACCATATATTTT. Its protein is CSVGGKKGNTIYF.

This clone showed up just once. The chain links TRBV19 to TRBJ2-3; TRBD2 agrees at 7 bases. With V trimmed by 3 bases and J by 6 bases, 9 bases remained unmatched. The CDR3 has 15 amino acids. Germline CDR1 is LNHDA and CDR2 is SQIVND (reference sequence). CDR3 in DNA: TGTGCCAGTAGTATGACGGCGGGGGTGGGTGATACGCAGTATTTT. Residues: CASSMTAGVGDTQYF.

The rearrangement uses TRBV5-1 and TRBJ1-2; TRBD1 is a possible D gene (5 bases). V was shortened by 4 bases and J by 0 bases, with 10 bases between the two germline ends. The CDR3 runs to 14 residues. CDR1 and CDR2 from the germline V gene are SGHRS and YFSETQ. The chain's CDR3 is CASSADNSNYGYTF. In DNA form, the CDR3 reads TGCGCCAGCAGCGCGGACAACTCTAACTATGGCTACACCTTC. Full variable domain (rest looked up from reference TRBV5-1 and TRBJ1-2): KAGVTQTPRYLIKTRGQQVTLSCSPISGHRSVSWYQQTPGQGLQFLFEYFSETQRNKGNFPGRFSGRQFSNSRSEMNVSTLELGDSALYLCASSADNSNYGYTFGSGTRLTVV.

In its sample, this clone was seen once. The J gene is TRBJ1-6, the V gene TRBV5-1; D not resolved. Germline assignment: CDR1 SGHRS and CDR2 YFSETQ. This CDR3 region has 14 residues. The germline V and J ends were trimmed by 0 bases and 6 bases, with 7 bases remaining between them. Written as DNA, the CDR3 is TGCGCCAGCAGCTTGGAGGCGGCTAATTCACCCCTCCACTTT. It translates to CASSLEAANSPLHF.

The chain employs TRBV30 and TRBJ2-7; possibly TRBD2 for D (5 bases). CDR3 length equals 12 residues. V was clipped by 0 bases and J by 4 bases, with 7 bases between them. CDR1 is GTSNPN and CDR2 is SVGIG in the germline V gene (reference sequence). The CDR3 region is CAWSVGSYEQYF. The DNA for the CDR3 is TGTGCCTGGAGTGTAGGGAGTTACGAGCAGTACTTC. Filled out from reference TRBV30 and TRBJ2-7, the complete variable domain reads SQTIHQWPATLVQPVGSPLSLECTVEGTSNPNLYWYRQAAGRGLQLLFYSVGIGQISSEVPQNLSASRPQDRQFILSSKKLLLSDSGFYLCAWSVGSYEQYFGPGTRLTVT.

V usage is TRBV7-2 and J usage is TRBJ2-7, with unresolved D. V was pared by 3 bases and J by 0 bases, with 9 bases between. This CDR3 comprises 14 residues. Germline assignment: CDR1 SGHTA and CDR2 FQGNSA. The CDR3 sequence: CASSFFQSSYEQYF. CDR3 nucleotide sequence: TGTGCCAGCAGCTTCTTTCAAAGCTCCTACGAGCAGTACTTC.

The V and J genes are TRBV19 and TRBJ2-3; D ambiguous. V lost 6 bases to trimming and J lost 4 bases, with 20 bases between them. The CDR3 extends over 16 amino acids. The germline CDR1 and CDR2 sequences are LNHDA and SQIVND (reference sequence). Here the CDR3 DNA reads TGTGCCAGTAGCCAAGTGCGGAGCACCGTCCCAGATACGCAGTATTTT. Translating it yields CASSQVRSTVPDTQYF.

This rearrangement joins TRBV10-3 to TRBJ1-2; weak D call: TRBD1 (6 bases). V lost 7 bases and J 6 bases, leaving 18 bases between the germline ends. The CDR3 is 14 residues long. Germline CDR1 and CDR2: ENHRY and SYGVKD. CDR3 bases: TGTGCCATCACCCTAAAGGGGGACTCCCATGGCTACACCTTC. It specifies CAITLKGDSHGYTF.

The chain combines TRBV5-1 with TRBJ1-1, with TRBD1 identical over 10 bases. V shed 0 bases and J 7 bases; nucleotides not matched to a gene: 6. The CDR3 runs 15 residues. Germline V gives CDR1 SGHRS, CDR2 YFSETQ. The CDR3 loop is CASSLGTGGGGEAFF. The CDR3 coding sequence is TGCGCCAGCAGCTTGGGGACAGGGGGGGGCGGTGAAGCTTTCTTT. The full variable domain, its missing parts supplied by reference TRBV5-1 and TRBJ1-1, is KAGVTQTPRYLIKTRGQQVTLSCSPISGHRSVSWYQQTPGQGLQFLFEYFSETQRNKGNFPGRFSGRQFSNSRSEMNVSTLELGDSALYLCASSLGTGGGGEAFFGQGTRLTVV.

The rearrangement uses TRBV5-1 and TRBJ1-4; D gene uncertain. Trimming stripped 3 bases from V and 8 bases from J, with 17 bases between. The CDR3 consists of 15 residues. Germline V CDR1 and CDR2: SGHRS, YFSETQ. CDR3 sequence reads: CASSSGINVEEKLFF. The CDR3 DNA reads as TGCGCCAGCAGCTCCGGAATTAATGTCGAGGAAAAACTGTTTTTT.

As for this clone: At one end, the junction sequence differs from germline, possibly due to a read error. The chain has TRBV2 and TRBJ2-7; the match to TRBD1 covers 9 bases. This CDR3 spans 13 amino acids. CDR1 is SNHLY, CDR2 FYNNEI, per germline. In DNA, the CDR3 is TGTGCCAGCAGTGAACTTACCCGGGACAGGGAAGCCTTC. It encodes CASSELTRDREAF.

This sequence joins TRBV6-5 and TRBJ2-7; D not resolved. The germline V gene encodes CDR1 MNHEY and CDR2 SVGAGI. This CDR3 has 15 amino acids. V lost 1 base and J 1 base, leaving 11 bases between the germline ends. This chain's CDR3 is CASSYYSRKSYEQYF. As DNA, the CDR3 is TGTGCCAGCAGTTACTATTCCAGGAAATCCTACGAGCAGTACTTC.

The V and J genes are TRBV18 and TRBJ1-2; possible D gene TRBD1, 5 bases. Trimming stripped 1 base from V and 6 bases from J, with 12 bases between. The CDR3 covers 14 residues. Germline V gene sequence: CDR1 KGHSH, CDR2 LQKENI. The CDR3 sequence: CASSPLQVLDGYTF. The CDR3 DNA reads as TGTGCCAGCTCACCACTACAGGTGCTGGATGGCTACACCTTC.

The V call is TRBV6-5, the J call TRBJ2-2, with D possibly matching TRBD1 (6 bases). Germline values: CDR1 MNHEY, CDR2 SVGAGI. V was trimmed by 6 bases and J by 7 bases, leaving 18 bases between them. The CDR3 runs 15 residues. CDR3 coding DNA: TGTGCCAGCAGAGACGGACAGAGAGGAAGCGGGGAGCTGTTTTTT. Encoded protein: CASRDGQRGSGELFF.

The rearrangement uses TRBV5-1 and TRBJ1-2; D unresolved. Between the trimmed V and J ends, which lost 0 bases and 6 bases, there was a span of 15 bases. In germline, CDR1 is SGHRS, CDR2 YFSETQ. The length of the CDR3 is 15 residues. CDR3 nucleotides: TGCGCCAGCAGCTTGGGGACCCCCCGGGGTGATGGCTACACCTTC. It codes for CASSLGTPRGDGYTF.

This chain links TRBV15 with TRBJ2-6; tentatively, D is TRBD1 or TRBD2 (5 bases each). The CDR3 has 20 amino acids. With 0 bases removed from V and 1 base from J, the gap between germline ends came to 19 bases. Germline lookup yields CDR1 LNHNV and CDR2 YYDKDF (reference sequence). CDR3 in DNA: TGTGCCACCAGCAGAGATTATTTGGGGGAATTGGGGTCTGGGGCCAACGTCCTGACTTTC. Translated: CATSRDYLGELGSGANVLTF.

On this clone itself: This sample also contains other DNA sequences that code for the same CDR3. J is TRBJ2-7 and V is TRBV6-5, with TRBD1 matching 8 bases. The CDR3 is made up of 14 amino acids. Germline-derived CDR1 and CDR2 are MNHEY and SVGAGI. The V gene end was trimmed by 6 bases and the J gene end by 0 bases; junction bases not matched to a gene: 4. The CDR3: CASSRTGSSYEQYF. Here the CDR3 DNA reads TGTGCCAGCAGCCGGACAGGGAGCTCCTACGAGCAGTACTTC.

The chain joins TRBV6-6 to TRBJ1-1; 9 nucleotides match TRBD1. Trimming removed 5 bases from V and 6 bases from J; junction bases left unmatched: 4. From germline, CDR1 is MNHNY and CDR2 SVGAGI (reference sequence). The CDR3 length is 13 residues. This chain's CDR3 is CASSLRQGAEAFF. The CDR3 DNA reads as TGTGCCAGCAGTCTCAGACAGGGGGCTGAAGCTTTCTTT.

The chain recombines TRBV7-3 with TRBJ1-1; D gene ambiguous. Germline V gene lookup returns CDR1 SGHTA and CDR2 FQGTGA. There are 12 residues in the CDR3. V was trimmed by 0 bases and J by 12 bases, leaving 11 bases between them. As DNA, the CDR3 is TGTGCCAGCAGCTTAACTGGGGATTTAACTTTCTTT. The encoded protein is CASSLTGDLTFF. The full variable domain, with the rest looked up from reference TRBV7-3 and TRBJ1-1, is GAGVSQTPSNKVTEKGKYVELRCDPISGHTALYWYRQSLGQGPEFLIYFQGTGAADDSGLPNDRFFAVRPEGSVSTLKIQRTERGDSAVYLCASSLTGDLTFFGQGTRLTVV.

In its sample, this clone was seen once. CDR3: CASSIVGGGAYNEQFF. In nucleotides, the CDR3 is TGTGCCAGTAGTATAGTAGGTGGGGGGGCCTACAATGAGCAGTTCTTC. The rearrangement joins TRBV19 to TRBJ2-1; 7 bases match TRBD2. Germline V gene sequence: CDR1 LNHDA, CDR2 SQIVND (reference sequence). CDR3 length: 16 amino acids. V shed 1 base, J shed 2 bases, and the junction held 5 bases outside the gene matches.